Detailed here is one T cell receptor beta chain. Antigen specificity is unknown. Molecules of cDNA were individually given unique molecular identifiers that were attached to them. From the 5' RACE reads, TCRdb called clonotypes with MiXCR, one entry per CDR3 protein. The table includes 45,000 to 55,000 distinct CDR3 sequences, roughly 6.5% detected once. This record belongs to a study of early T cells in non-severe SARS-CoV-2 infection. Study in general: Sequencing used unsorted whole-blood bulk RNA, so chains lack pairing. Whole-study findings and limits: VDJdb matches were skewed toward anti-spike CD8 T cell responses.

CDR3 size: 14 residues. V gave up 1 base and J gave up 0 bases, with 5 bases separating them. The germline V gene has CDR1 LGHNT and CDR2 FRNRAP. This clonotype originated in an adult who was a healthcare worker with PCR-confirmed SARS-CoV-2 infection or an uninfected control (not recorded which). Here the sequenced sample was whole blood, taken at baseline. The chain joins TRBV12-5 to TRBJ2-3; D gene unclear. The CDR3 bases are TGTGCTAGTGGTTTGGACAGCAGCACAGATACGCAGTATTTT. This gives the protein CASGLDSSTDTQYF.